The rows below give T cell receptor beta chains drawn from one sample of a study of T cell responses to AZD1222 COVID-19 vaccine. Sequencing used immunoSEQ multiplex PCR; TCRdb keeps in-frame clones, though not all of them. The table shows some 80,000 clones, with about nine tenths occurring only once. Material: peripheral blood, obtained 28 days after the second AZD1222 dose. The receptors shown here come from an adult who received the AZD1222 COVID-19 vaccine. CDR3s include the opening cysteine and the closing phenylalanine or tryptophan. The D gene is left open where the match is weak. The size entry is marked missing in some rows and otherwise reads once, few, many or a size class.

D gene	V gene	clone size	J gene	CDR3 DNA	CDR3 protein
-	TRBV5-1	few	TRBJ1-6	TGCGCCAGCAGCTTGGTTGTAGGGTGGCCCCTCCACTTT	CASSLVVGWPLHF
-	TRBV7-9	once	TRBJ2-3	TGTGCCAGCAGCCTTCAAGAGGGGGGGGATACGCAGTATTTT	CASSLQEGGDTQYF
-	TRBV19	-	TRBJ2-7	TGTGCCAGTAGTATTATTTTACAGGGACCCTACGAGCAGTACTTC	CASSIILQGPYEQYF
TRBD1	TRBV5-1	-	TRBJ1-1	TGCGCCAGCAGCCCACCTGGGACAGTTAACACTGAAGCTTTCTTT	CASSPPGTVNTEAFF
-	TRBV5-4	few	TRBJ1-2	TGTGCCAGCAGCCGCAACAGGATACACTATGGCTACACCTTC	CASSRNRIHYGYTF
-	TRBV6-5	-	TRBJ2-7	TGTGCCAGCAGAACTTGGGGCTCCTACGAGCAGTACTTC	CASRTWGSYEQYF
-	TRBV7-2	-	TRBJ1-2	TGTGCCAGCAGCTTTTCGGGTCTAGAGGGCTACACCTTC	CASSFSGLEGYTF
TRBD1	TRBV24-1	-	TRBJ1-2	TGTGCCACCAGTGATTGGACCGGGACAGGGAACTATGGCTACACCTTC	CATSDWTGTGNYGYTF
-	TRBV5-8	-	TRBJ1-2	TGTGCCAGCAGCTCGACCCAGAGCTTCGGGGGCTACACCTTC	CASSSTQSFGGYTF
TRBD1	TRBV3-1/TRBV3-2	once	TRBJ2-2	TGTGCCAGCAGGCGGACAGGGGGTGGCACCGGGGAGCTGTTTTTT	CASRRTGGGTGELFF
-	TRBV5-4	-	TRBJ2-5	TGTGCCAGCAGCGTCATCGGGGTTGGGCAAGAGACCCAGTACTTC	CASSVIGVGQETQYF
-	TRBV24-1	-	TRBJ2-2	TGTGCCACCAAAGCCGACGGGGAGCTGTTTTTT	CATKADGELFF
-	TRBV10-3	-	TRBJ2-7	TGTGCCATCAGTGAGGTTGGATCCCCGCGGGGAAGCTCCTACGAGCAGTACTTC	CAISEVGSPRGSSYEQYF
TRBD1	TRBV4-2	-	TRBJ2-2	TGTGCCAGCAGCTCATCGGGACAGGGTGGGTTGACCGGGGAGCTGTTTTTT	CASSSSGQGGLTGELFF
TRBD1	TRBV18	-	TRBJ2-3	TGTGCCAGCTCCACAGGGGGCTCTTCAGATACGCAGTATTTT	CASSTGGSSDTQYF
-	TRBV21-1	-	TRBJ1-1	TGTGCCAGCAGCAAAGAAGGGGGACTTAACACTGAAGCTTTCTTT	CASSKEGGLNTEAFF
-	TRBV7-8	-	TRBJ2-1	TGTGCCAGCAGCAAACTAAGCTCTTCCTACAATGAGCAGTTCTTC	CASSKLSSSYNEQFF
-	TRBV11-2	-	TRBJ1-1	TGTGCCAGCAGCTTAGACCAGGGGCAGGCTTTCTTT	CASSLDQGQAFF
-	TRBV11-3	few	TRBJ2-1	TGTGCCAGCAGCTTAGGGTCTCGGGAGAGCTCCTACAATGAGCAGTTCTTC	CASSLGSRESSYNEQFF
TRBD2	TRBV3-1/TRBV3-2	-	TRBJ2-7	TGTGCCAGCAGCCAAGAAAGGCTAGCGGGAGGGAACGAGCAGTACTTC	CASSQERLAGGNEQYF
-	TRBV5-4	-	TRBJ1-4	TGTGCCAGCAGCTCCCGGCAGGTCGGGGATGAAAAACTGTTTTTT	CASSSRQVGDEKLFF
-	TRBV11-3	-	TRBJ1-1	TGTGCCAGCAGCCACGCGGTCCGCATGGGAGCTTTCTTT	CASSHAVRMGAFF
-	TRBV5-1	once	TRBJ2-3	TGCGCCAGCAGCTTGTCAGGCCGGGGGGATACGCAGTATTTT	CASSLSGRGDTQYF
-	TRBV28	-	TRBJ2-3	TGTGCCAGCAGAACAGGCGTTAGGCCAGATACGCAGTATTTT	CASRTGVRPDTQYF
-	TRBV11-1	-	TRBJ1-1	TGTGCCAGCAGCCAGACTTTGGAGGCTGAAGCTTTCTTT	CASSQTLEAEAFF
-	TRBV24-1	-	TRBJ2-3	TGTGCCACCAGTGACCCGGACTGGGATACGCAGTATTTT	CATSDPDWDTQYF
-	TRBV28	-	TRBJ2-3	TGTGCCAGCAGTTCACTTTTCGCGGGCCGCACAGATACGCAGTATTTT	CASSSLFAGRTDTQYF
-	TRBV5-8	-	TRBJ2-7	TGTGCCAGCAACCCTACTCGGGGATACGAGCAGTACTTC	CASNPTRGYEQYF
TRBD1	TRBV27	-	TRBJ2-2	TGTGCCAGCAGTTTACCTCTACTTCTGACAGGGGCGAACACCGGGGAGCTGTTTTTT	CASSLPLLLTGANTGELFF
TRBD1	TRBV24-1	-	TRBJ2-3	TGTGCCACCAGTGACCACTCCGGACAGGGCCACACAGATACGCAGTATTTT	CATSDHSGQGHTDTQYF
-	TRBV7-8	-	TRBJ2-1	TGTGCCAGCAGCGCTTTTAACAATGAGCAGTTCTTC	CASSAFNNEQFF
-	TRBV5-6	-	TRBJ2-7	TGTGCCAGCAGCTTACCCGACCGGGGCGAGCAGTACTTC	CASSLPDRGEQYF
TRBD1	TRBV7-9	-	TRBJ1-2	TGTGCCAGCAGCTTAACTTCAGACAGGGGACGTGGAGGCTACACCTTC	CASSLTSDRGRGGYTF